These 3 T cell receptor beta chains originate from one sample sequenced in a study of cytotoxic CD8 clonotypes in ibrutinib-treated CLL. Repertoires were generated with immunoSEQ multiplex PCR, while TCRdb's copy carries only in-frame clones and drops some. Altogether approximately 47,000 clones are present, over 50% being singletons, with the ten largest covering about 22%. The material sequenced was PBMCs, taken after 24 months of ibrutinib treatment. These receptors originate from a human donor with chronic lymphocytic leukemia.

The rearrangement links TRBV4-1 to TRBJ1-1; no definite D call. CDR3 length equals 14 residues. CDR1 is MGHRA, CDR2 YSYEKL, per germline. Trimming removed 2 bases from V and 2 bases from J, with 9 bases in between. The CDR3 sequence is CASSQPAGNTEAFF. CDR3 coding DNA: TGCGCCAGCAGCCAACCCGCCGGAAACACTGAAGCTTTCTTT.

V gene TRBV15 combines with J gene TRBJ2-7; 8 bases map to TRBD2. V gave up 4 bases and J gave up 0 bases; unmatched junction bases: 11. The CDR3 is 17 residues long. Germline V lookup: CDR1 LNHNV, CDR2 YYDKDF (reference sequence). CDR3: CATSKGRLAGSSYEQYF. CDR3 nucleotides: TGTGCCACCAGCAAGGGTCGTTTAGCGGGGAGCTCCTACGAGCAGTACTTC.

This clone was counted a single time. The chain uses TRBV11-3 and TRBJ1-1; the D is unclear. Per germline, CDR1 SGHNT and CDR2 YENEEA. The germline V and J ends were trimmed by 2 bases and 7 bases, with 11 bases remaining between them. The CDR3 is made up of 13 amino acids. CDR3 sequence: CASSLTSVSEAFF. CDR3 bases: TGTGCCAGCAGCTTAACGTCAGTGAGTGAAGCTTTCTTT.